This TCR beta chain came from a study of shared clonotypes between healthy human individuals. Looking at the study overall: CD4 naive cells filled three plates per donor, CD4 memory three, CD8 naive two and CD8 memory one.

Details on this clone: What it binds is not known.

Genomic DNA belonging to each subset was distributed in equal measure over several immunoSEQ plates. TCRdb's copy holds only in-frame clones and misses some; the assay was immunoSEQ multiplex PCR. The sample has around 2,000,000 clones; about 92% are singletons. Naive CD8 cells lacked CD45RO, underwent positive selection for CCR7 and left out terminally differentiated effector memory CD45RA+ cells. Healthy HIV-negative adults without recent acute infections or vaccinations served as donors. Whole-study results and caveats: When naive CD4 clonotypes were compared across a handful of donors, roughly 4.9% were shared.

V lost 5 bases and J lost 4, with 14 bases in between. Per germline, CDR1 MNHEY and CDR2 SMNVEV (reference sequence). The CDR3 sequence is 15 residues long. The specimen was naive CD8+ T cells from PBMCs. The clonotype originates from a man between 18 and 35 years old in good health. Some clones in this sample may be carry-over from other donors' samples. This chain connects TRBV27 to TRBJ1-4, with a weak D call TRBD1 (6 bases). DNA of the CDR3: TGTGCCAGCAGTCCCGGACAGAACTATAATGAAAAACTGTTTTTT. Its translation: CASSPGQNYNEKLFF.